This T cell receptor (beta chain) was retrieved from a study of glioma-infiltrating T cells. The V gene's germline CDR1 is PRHDT and CDR2 FYEKMQ (reference sequence). CDR3 length equals 12 residues. The V and J ends lost 1 base and 11 bases respectively, with 11 bases between them. The iRepertoire nested amplicon-rescue multiplex PCR amplified TCR alpha and beta CDR3s from RNA. One-step reverse transcription and amplification started from about 100-400 ng of tissue mRNA or PBMC total RNA. MiXCR was run by TCRdb on the multiplex PCR reads, yielding one entry per CDR3 protein. The sample lists about 180,000 distinct CDR3 sequences, 43% seen once, with roughly 5.5% in the top ten. Study observations and caveats: Only very few CDR3 sequences appeared in both tissue and blood. Gliomas, especially low-grade, showed above-expected tissue-blood divergence; non-neoplastic patients showed below.

This clonotype has just a few counts. No antigen is known for it. Sample: glioma tissue, nonneoplastic brain tissue, or PBMCs (not recorded which). V gene TRBV13 combines with J gene TRBJ1-1; D possibly corresponds to TRBD1 (5 bases). The TCR was taken from a human donor with low-grade glioma or glioblastoma, undergoing nonglioma brain surgery, or in good health (not recorded which). For the CDR3, the DNA is TGTGCCAGCAGCTTAGACCGGGGGGACGCTTTCTTT. Residues: CASSLDRGDAFF.